Listed here are 20 T cell receptor beta chains from one sample, sequenced in a study of T cells in Graves' hyperthyroidism and ophthalmopathy. The source material, RNA transcripts, was used to amplify TCR beta CDR3 regions. Initially, a first-round RT-PCR of the TCR CDR3 employed the HTBI primer set. TCRdb ran MiXCR on the multiplex PCR reads and lists one entry per CDR3 protein. The table records about 620,000 distinct CDR3 sequences, around 15% of them present only once. Sequencing was carried out using blood. The receptors stem from a woman in her twenties or thirties with Graves' hyperthyroidism.

This clonotype was found a few times. This rearrangement joins TRBV7-2 to TRBJ1-4; possible D gene TRBD1, 6 bases. This CDR3 has 13 amino acids. Germline V gene sequence: CDR1 SGHTA, CDR2 FQGNSA. With 7 bases removed from V and 6 bases from J, the gap between germline ends came to 12 bases. Here the CDR3 DNA reads TGTGCCAGCAACTCAGGGGTATATGAAAAACTGTTTTTT. It codes for CASNSGVYEKLFF.

A few counts support this clonotype. The rearrangement joins TRBV9 to TRBJ1-1; D might be TRBD1 (5 bases). Trimming took 3 bases from V and 1 from J, leaving 10 bases between them. The CDR3 is 14 residues long. Germline-derived CDR1 and CDR2 are SGDLS and YYNGEE. The CDR3 DNA is TGTGCCAGCAGCGCCGGGGACGGGAACACTGAAGCTTTCTTT. Amino acids: CASSAGDGNTEAFF.

This clonotype was seen just once. V is TRBV12-3 or TRBV12-4 and J is TRBJ2-5, with 7 nucleotides matching TRBD1. The V gene end was trimmed by 5 bases and the J gene end by 0 bases; junction bases not matched to a gene: 9. This CDR3 has 16 amino acids. CDR3: CASSLGGQSHQETQYF. The CDR3, as DNA: TGTGCCAGCAGTCTTGGGGGACAGTCGCACCAAGAGACCCAGTACTTC.

This clonotype was seen only a few times. The chain has TRBV3-1 and TRBJ2-3, with 10 nucleotides matching TRBD2. Germline CDR1 LGHDT, CDR2 YNNKEL (reference sequence). The CDR3 loop spans 16 amino acids. V lost 2 bases, J lost 3 bases, and 5 bases stayed unmatched. The CDR3 DNA follows: TGTGCCAGCAGCCAACAGAAGCGGGGGGGGACAGATACGCAGTATTTT. It specifies CASSQQKRGGTDTQYF.

In its sample, this clonotype was seen many times. The chain joins TRBV7-2 to TRBJ2-3; TRBD2 aligns across 8 bases. The length of the CDR3 is 15 residues. CDR1 and CDR2 from the germline V gene are SGHTA and FQGNSA. V shed 4 bases and J 1 base; nucleotides not matched to a gene: 4. The CDR3 DNA reads as TGTGCCAGCAGCTCGACTAGCGCGGGCACAGATACGCAGTATTTT. Translating it yields CASSSTSAGTDTQYF.

The J gene is TRBJ1-1, the V gene TRBV5-6; D is undetermined. CDR1 and CDR2 (germline): SGHDT, YYEEEE. V was pared by 0 bases and J by 7 bases, with 10 bases between. This CDR3 spans 13 amino acids. The CDR3 reads CASSLGWGIEAFF. CDR3 in DNA: TGTGCCAGCAGCTTGGGGTGGGGAATTGAAGCTTTCTTT. Combining the CDR3 with reference TRBV5-6 and TRBJ1-1 gives the whole variable domain DAGVTQSPTHLIKTRGQQVTLRCSPKSGHDTVSWYQQALGQGPQFIFQYYEEEERQRGNFPDRFSGHQFPNYSSELNVNALLLGDSALYLCASSLGWGIEAFFGQGTRLTVV.

This clonotype was counted ten times or more. The CDR3 spells CASSYGAGPYNEQFF. The CDR3 nucleotides read TGTGCCAGCAGTTACGGAGCGGGGCCCTACAATGAGCAGTTCTTC. The chain links TRBV6-6 to TRBJ2-1; 7 bases map to TRBD2. Germline values: CDR1 MNHNY, CDR2 SVGAGI (reference sequence). V lost 2 bases to trimming and J lost 2 bases; unmatched junction nucleotides: 3. The CDR3 is made up of 15 amino acids.

This clonotype was counted a few times. The V and J genes are TRBV6-1 and TRBJ2-7; TRBD2 is a possible D gene (5 bases). Trimming took off 5 bases at V and 2 bases at J, with 19 bases between the two ends. The CDR3 runs 16 residues. Germline V gene lookup returns CDR1 MNHNS and CDR2 SASEGT. The CDR3 DNA follows: TGTGCCAGCAGTCACCTTGAAGTTCTAGCCCCCTACGAGCAGTACTTC. Translating gives CASSHLEVLAPYEQYF.

This clonotype was picked up many times. The rearrangement uses TRBV2 and TRBJ1-5; a weak D match, TRBD1 (5 bases). Trimming removed 5 bases at V and 3 bases at J, with 11 bases between. This CDR3 comprises 14 residues. Germline lookup yields CDR1 SNHLY and CDR2 FYNNEI. CDR3 loop: CASSQDSLNQPQHF. In DNA form, the CDR3 reads TGTGCCAGCAGTCAAGACAGCCTCAATCAGCCCCAGCATTTT.

The V and J genes are TRBV7-2 and TRBJ2-3; D ambiguous. The CDR3 is 15 amino acids. Germline CDR1 SGHTA, CDR2 FQGNSA. The ends were cut back, 5 bases at V and 4 bases at J, with 16 bases in the middle. CDR3 coding DNA: TGTGCCAGCAGCACGGGCCTCCCTGCGGCAGATACGCAGTATTTT. It translates to CASSTGLPAADTQYF.

This clonotype came up a few times. V is TRBV6-2 or TRBV6-3 and J is TRBJ1-1; the match to TRBD1 covers 8 bases. There are 13 residues in the CDR3. V dropped 9 bases and J dropped 1; count of bases not matched to a gene: 4. Per germline, CDR1 MNHEY and CDR2 SVGEGT. CDR3 in DNA: TGTGCCAGTCAGGACAGGGCGAACACTGAAGCTTTCTTT. Translated, it gives CASQDRANTEAFF.

This clonotype was counted only a few times. V gene TRBV6-1 combines with J gene TRBJ1-3; 12 positions match TRBD1. The V gene's germline CDR1 is MNHNS and CDR2 SASEGT. The CDR3 extends over 15 amino acids. The trim removed 6 bases at V and 6 bases at J, leaving 6 bases unmatched. The CDR3 DNA is TGTGCCAGCAGCCGGGACAGGGGGCAGGCAAACACCATATATTTT. Translated: CASSRDRGQANTIYF.

This clonotype was recorded at least ten times. CDR3 region: CASSLLAGDHTQYF. The CDR3 bases are TGTGCCAGCAGCCTGCTAGCGGGAGATCATACGCAGTATTTT. This rearrangement joins TRBV7-3 to TRBJ2-3, with TRBD2 matching 10 bases. With 5 bases clipped from V and 7 bases from J, the junction kept 6 bases outside the gene matches. Germline loops: CDR1 SGHTA, CDR2 FQGTGA. CDR3 length equals 14 residues.

In this sample, this clonotype turned up many times. The CDR3 sequence is CASSLRNRGTEAFF. CDR3 in DNA: TGTGCCAGCAGCTTACGGAACAGGGGGACTGAAGCTTTCTTT. The rearrangement links TRBV7-2 to TRBJ1-1; 8 nucleotides line up with TRBD1. J gave up 5 bases and V 2 bases, and 4 bases lay outside the gene matches. Germline CDR1 and CDR2: SGHTA and FQGNSA. The length of the CDR3 is 14 residues.

V usage is TRBV20-1 and J usage is TRBJ1-3; no firm D call. The CDR3 loop spans 14 amino acids. In germline, CDR1 is DFQATT, CDR2 SNEGSKA (reference sequence). V lost 2 bases to trimming and J lost 0 bases, with 8 bases between them. Here the CDR3 reads CSARSGSSGNTIYF. The CDR3 DNA is TGCAGTGCTAGATCAGGCTCCTCTGGAAACACCATATATTTT.

The chain links TRBV6-1 to TRBJ2-7; a weak D match, TRBD1 (6 bases). Trimming shortened V by 3 bases and J by 4 bases, and 19 bases separated the two germline ends. The CDR3 runs 16 residues. Germline lookup yields CDR1 MNHNS and CDR2 SASEGT. The CDR3 coding sequence is TGTGCCAGCAGTGACATGGACAGCTCCGATGGATACGAGCAGTACTTC. This encodes CASSDMDSSDGYEQYF.

This clonotype has a handful of counts. The CDR3 DNA is TGTGCCAGCAGGCCTTCTAGCGGGAGGGGAGACGGGGAGCTGTTTTTT. Amino acids: CASRPSSGRGDGELFF. This rearrangement joins TRBV28 to TRBJ2-2; 12 bases match TRBD2. The germline V gene has CDR1 MDHEN and CDR2 SYDVKM. The CDR3 totals 16 residues. J lost 7 bases, V lost 6 bases, and 9 bases had no gene match.

This clonotype came up many times. The chain couples TRBV7-8 to TRBJ2-3; 8 bases are a match to TRBD2. The trim removed 5 bases at V and 7 bases at J, leaving 17 bases unmatched. The CDR3 spans 17 residues. Germline CDR1 is SGHVS and CDR2 is FQNEAQ. As DNA, the CDR3 is TGTGCCAGCAGCATAGTAGCGGGACGCGGAGCGATGAATACGCAGTATTTT. This codes for CASSIVAGRGAMNTQYF.

V usage is TRBV7-2 and J usage is TRBJ2-1; 12 nucleotides align to TRBD2. Germline V gives CDR1 SGHTA, CDR2 FQGNSA. V was clipped by 0 bases and J by 8 bases; unmatched bases: 11. This CDR3 region has 18 residues. CDR3 protein: CASSLALTSGRGGDEQFF. CDR3 coding DNA: TGTGCCAGCAGCTTAGCCCTGACTAGCGGGAGAGGCGGCGATGAGCAGTTCTTC.

This clonotype has a count of ten or more. The rearrangement uses TRBV7-8 and TRBJ2-3; D is ambiguous. Germline lookup yields CDR1 SGHVS and CDR2 FQNEAQ. V gave up 7 bases and J gave up 4 bases, with 12 bases separating them. This CDR3 region has 13 residues. CDR3 residues: CASNPPRSDTQYF. CDR3 DNA sequence: TGTGCCAGCAACCCCCCACGCTCAGATACGCAGTATTTT.